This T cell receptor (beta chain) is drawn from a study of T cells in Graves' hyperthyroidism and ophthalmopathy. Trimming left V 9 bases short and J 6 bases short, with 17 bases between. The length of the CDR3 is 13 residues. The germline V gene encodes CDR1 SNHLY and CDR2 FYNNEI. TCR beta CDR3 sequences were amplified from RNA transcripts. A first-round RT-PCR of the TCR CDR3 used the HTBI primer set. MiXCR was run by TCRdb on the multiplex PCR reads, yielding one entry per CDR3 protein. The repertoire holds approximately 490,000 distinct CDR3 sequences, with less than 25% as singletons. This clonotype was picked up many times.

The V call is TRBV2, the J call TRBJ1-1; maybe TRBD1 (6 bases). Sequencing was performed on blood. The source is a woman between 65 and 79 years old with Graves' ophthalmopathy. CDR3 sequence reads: CARTKRGTAEAFF. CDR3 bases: TGTGCCAGAACAAAGAGGGGGACCGCTGAAGCTTTCTTT.